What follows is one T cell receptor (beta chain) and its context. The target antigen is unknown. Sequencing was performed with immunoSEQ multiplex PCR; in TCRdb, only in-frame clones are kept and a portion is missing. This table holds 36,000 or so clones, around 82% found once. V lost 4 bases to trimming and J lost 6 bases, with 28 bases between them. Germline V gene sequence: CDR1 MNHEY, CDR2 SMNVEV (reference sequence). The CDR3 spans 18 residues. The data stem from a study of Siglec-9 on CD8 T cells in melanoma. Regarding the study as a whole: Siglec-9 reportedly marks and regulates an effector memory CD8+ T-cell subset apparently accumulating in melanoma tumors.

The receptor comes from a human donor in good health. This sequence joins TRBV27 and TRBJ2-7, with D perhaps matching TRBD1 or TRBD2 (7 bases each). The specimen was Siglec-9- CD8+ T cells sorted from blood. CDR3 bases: TGTGCCAGCAGTTCACGTGGGGGAGGGGGCAAGTCCTGGCGCGAGCAGTACTTC. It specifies CASSSRGGGGKSWREQYF.